This entry describes one T cell receptor beta chain. This clone is a singleton in its sample. Its antigen has not been determined. Base-call qualities are not available, and no considerably larger clone is one nucleotide away. Reading from cysteine to phenylalanine, the CDR3 counts 15 amino acids. The DNA shown is the 45-base CDR3, in frame from base 1. The germline V gene gives CDR1 as LGHNA and CDR2 as YSLEER. The V and J ends are trimmed by 6 bases and 4 bases, leaving 17 bases between them. Using the deep immunoSEQ assay, multiplex PCR amplified TCR CDR3 regions from genomic DNA. For each cell subset, the extracted genomic DNA was distributed evenly across all wells of several immunoSEQ 96-well plates, and each plate served as one replicate. For sorted subsets, around 200 ng genomic DNA, equal to tens of thousands of T cell genomes, was loaded into each replicate PCR. Purified libraries were measured with a Qubit 3.0 fluorometer, size-checked on a Bioanalyzer 2100, and measured again with the KAPA Library Quantification kit. Every immunoSEQ 96-well plate was sequenced on a dedicated single-read 150-cycle Illumina NextSeq 550 flow cell. In the authors' own workflow: The immunoSEQ output contained only junctional sequences without quality scores, so filtering could not match that applied to full-length reads. Sequences were annotated with PyIR, a Python wrapper for IgBLAST v1.9, using IMGT germline references to assign V/J genes and CDR3. Reads were filtered out if the reads had weak V/J assignments (E-value above 1e-6), no CDR3, stop codons, out-of-frame junctions, or ambiguous translated residues. V3J clonotypes were defined by identical inferred V gene, J gene, and CDR3 amino acid sequence. The percentage overlap between two repertoires was calculated by dividing the number of shared unique clonotypes by the size of the smaller repertoire. Richness of each repertoire was evaluated using RTK rarefaction, the Chao1 estimator, and Recon v2.1 estimates of unobserved clonotypes. Generation probabilities were computed with OLGA for all TCRbeta clonotypes obtained by the gDNA method from a handful of donors. TCRdb obtained this table from immuneACCESS and retained in-frame rearrangements with V and J assigned. These tables miss some clones; where compared with another copy, unresolved V genes account for less than half of the shortfall, and the remainder is unexplained. The V and J calls and clone size are taken from that table; D and trimming were inferred from the DNA. The sample contains millions of clones, over 85% of them found a single time. The biggest ten clones account for 0.1% to 0.15% of the sample.

The record originates from a study of shared clonotypes between healthy human individuals (dated by TCRdb to 2018 to 2020). Study-wide context: The cohort comprised two women and a few men aged 18 to 49 years. Leukapheresis yielded between about 0.94 and 9 billion PBMCs per donor. To estimate repertoire size and how much clonotype sharing occurs between individuals, the study deeply sequenced the blood TCR repertoires of roughly 5 healthy adults. For each donor, CD4 naive and CD4 memory were each run on three plates, CD8 naive on two plates, and CD8 memory on one plate. Libraries were prepared and TCR repertoires were sequenced by different laboratories using diverse techniques, in order to increase sequencing depth and limit assay-specific biases. Results and caveats for the whole study, not just this receptor: Incomplete sequencing was indicated by rarefaction of sorted-subset datasets, despite the large sequencing depth. Pairwise subsampling led to the expectation that sequencing depth would affect the degree of clonotype sharing among donors. Roughly 5.2% of naive CD4, roughly 3.6% of naive CD8, about 2.1% of memory CD4, and 0.35% to 0.5% of memory CD8 clonotypes were shared across four donors. Higher generation probabilities were observed for clonotypes shared by all four sorted-subset donors than for non-shared clonotypes. The genetic and exposure-history diversity represented was limited by the small number of donors. Sampling was restricted to blood, and TCR repertoires in tissues likely differ from the TCR repertoires found in blood. Larger estimated clonotype richness was generally found for naive subsets than for memory subsets.

Donors were healthy HIV-negative adults with no recently reported acute infections or vaccinations. Every donor was a Caucasian adult residing in Nashville, Tennessee, USA. CD4+ T cells were enriched by magnetic negative selection; naive cells were then positively selected on CD45RA, and the negative fraction formed the memory subset. Blood was obtained by leukapheresis, after which PBMCs were separated by Ficoll-Histopaque density gradient centrifugation and cryopreserved in liquid nitrogen vapor phase. Purity and quantity of every magnetically sorted T cell population were checked by analytical flow cytometry. Genomic DNA was isolated from each sorted fraction and quantified by UV absorbance on a Nanodrop 2000c.

This TCR came from a man younger than 35 in good health. In this chain, TRBV4-3 is recombined with TRBJ2-3; the D gene assignment is perhaps TRBD1 or TRBD2, with each matching 6 bases. Sequencing input: naive CD4+ T cells sorted from blood. Taken with the paper, the label for cell subset or site translates to: CD45RA+ positively selected. The DNA sequence reads TGCGCCAGCAGTCCTAGAGGGGGGCTGGCAGATACGCAGTATTTT. This translates into CASSPRGGLADTQYF.